Below are 8 T cell receptor beta chains sequenced from a single sample in a study of graft-versus-host responses after intestinal transplantation. These receptors have no known antigen. TCRdb's table, derived via immunoSEQ multiplex PCR, lists solely in-frame clones and lacks some. The table shows tens of thousands of clones, with 85% to 95% occurring only once. The starting material was unstimulated CD8+ T cells sorted from spleen or lymph node cells, obtained before intestinal transplant. Source of these receptors: a human donor who received an intestinal transplant.

The rearrangement links TRBV6-1 to TRBJ1-1, with 8 bases aligning to TRBD1. The CDR3 has 14 amino acids. Looked up from germline, CDR1 is MNHNS and CDR2 is SASEGT. With 2 bases clipped from V and 1 base from J, the junction kept 0 bases outside the gene matches. The CDR3 nucleotides are TGTGCCAGCAGTGAAACAGGGGGGAACACTGAAGCTTTCTTT. Its translation is CASSETGGNTEAFF.

V and J are TRBV5-5 and TRBJ1-5, with 8 bases identical to TRBD1. Germline lookup yields CDR1 SGHKS and CDR2 YYEKEE (reference sequence). This CDR3 has 14 amino acids. Unmatched junction bases numbered 5, after V lost 4 bases and J lost 5 bases. CDR3 protein: CASSQGAGDQPQHF. The CDR3 DNA reads as TGTGCCAGCAGCCAGGGGGCAGGGGATCAGCCCCAGCATTTT.

This chain links TRBV7-6 with TRBJ2-7; no definite D call. The ends were cut back, 1 base at V and 6 bases at J, with 10 bases in the middle. The CDR3 runs 13 residues. CDR1 is SGHVS and CDR2 is FNYEAQ in the germline V gene. The CDR3 here is CASSLESTGEQYF. CDR3 DNA: TGTGCCAGCAGCTTAGAATCAACGGGCGAGCAGTACTTC. Supplemented by reference TRBV7-6 and TRBJ2-7, the full variable domain reads GAGVSQSPRYKVTKRGQDVALRCDPISGHVSLYWYRQALGQGPEFLTYFNYEAQQDKSGLPNDRFSAERPEGSISTLTIQRTEQRDSAMYRCASSLESTGEQYFGPGTRLTVT.

The chain carries TRBV9 and TRBJ1-6; no clear D gene. The CDR3 contains 15 residues. Germline CDR1 and CDR2: SGDLS and YYNGEE. V was trimmed by 0 bases and J by 7 bases, leaving 11 bases between them. CDR3 residues: CASSVAQFANSPLHF. CDR3 nucleotide sequence: TGTGCCAGCAGCGTAGCTCAGTTTGCCAATTCACCCCTCCACTTT.

The CDR3 protein is CAWLGTGLEAFF. In nucleotides, the CDR3 is TGTGCCTGGCTAGGGACAGGACTTGAAGCTTTCTTT. The chain couples TRBV30 to TRBJ1-1; 8 positions match TRBD1. The CDR3 totals 12 residues. The V gene end was trimmed by 5 bases and the J gene end by 7 bases; junction bases not matched to a gene: 6. Per germline, CDR1 GTSNPN and CDR2 SVGIG (reference sequence).

This rearrangement joins TRBV2 to TRBJ2-5; TRBD2 is a possible D gene (5 bases). This CDR3 contains 15 residues. Trimming removed 7 bases from V and 4 bases from J, with 19 bases in between. Germline assignment: CDR1 SNHLY and CDR2 FYNNEI. CDR3 region: CASTLARGSGETQYF. CDR3 nucleotides: TGTGCCAGCACCCTCGCCCGAGGGTCGGGAGAGACCCAGTACTTC.

The chain joins TRBV6-5 to TRBJ2-1; a weak D match, TRBD1 (6 bases). This CDR3 comprises 14 residues. The germline V gene has CDR1 MNHEY and CDR2 SVGAGI. V lost 2 bases and J lost 3, with 8 bases in between. The CDR3 loop reads CASSYQGNYNEQFF. The DNA for the CDR3 is TGTGCCAGCAGTTACCAGGGGAACTACAATGAGCAGTTCTTC.

The rearrangement joins TRBV5-8 to TRBJ2-1, with TRBD2 as a possible D gene (5 bases). The CDR3 has 15 amino acids. V lost 0 bases and J lost 4, with 11 bases in between. CDR1 SGHTS and CDR2 YDEGEE come from the germline V gene. CDR3 in DNA: TGTGCCAGCAGCTTGGAGGGAGCTAGGTACAATGAGCAGTTCTTC. The encoded protein is CASSLEGARYNEQFF.